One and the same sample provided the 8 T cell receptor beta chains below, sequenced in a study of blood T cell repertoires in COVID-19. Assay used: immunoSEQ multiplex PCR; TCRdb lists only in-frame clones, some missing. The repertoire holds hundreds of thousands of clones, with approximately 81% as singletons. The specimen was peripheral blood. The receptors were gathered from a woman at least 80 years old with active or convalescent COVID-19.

The CDR3 loop is CASSYSLRLAGEQETQYF. CDR3 in DNA: TGTGCCAGCAGTTACTCGCTTCGACTAGCGGGCGAGCAAGAGACCCAGTACTTC. The rearrangement links TRBV6-2 or TRBV6-3 to TRBJ2-5, with 10 bases fitting TRBD2. V lost 0 bases and J lost 2; bases outside the gene matches: 9. The V gene's germline CDR1 is MNHEY and CDR2 SVGEGT. The CDR3 is made up of 18 amino acids.

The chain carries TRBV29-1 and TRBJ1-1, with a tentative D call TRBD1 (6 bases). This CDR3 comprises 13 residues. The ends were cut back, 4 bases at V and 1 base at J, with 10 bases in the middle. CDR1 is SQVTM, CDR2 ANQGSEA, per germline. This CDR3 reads CSVGRGQNTEAFF. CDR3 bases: TGCAGCGTTGGCAGGGGCCAGAACACTGAAGCTTTCTTT.

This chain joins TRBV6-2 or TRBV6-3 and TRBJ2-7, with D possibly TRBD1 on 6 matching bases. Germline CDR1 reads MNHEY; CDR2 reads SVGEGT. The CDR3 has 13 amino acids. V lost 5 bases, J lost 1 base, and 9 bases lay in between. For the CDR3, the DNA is TGTGCCAGCAGTGGGACAATTTCCTACGAGCAGTACTTC. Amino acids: CASSGTISYEQYF.

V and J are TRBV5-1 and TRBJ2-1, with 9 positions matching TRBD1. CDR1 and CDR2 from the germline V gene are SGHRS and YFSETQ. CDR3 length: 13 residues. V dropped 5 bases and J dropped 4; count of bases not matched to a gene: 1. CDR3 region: CASRGQGYNEQFF. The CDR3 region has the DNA TGCGCCAGCAGGGGACAGGGTTACAATGAGCAGTTCTTC. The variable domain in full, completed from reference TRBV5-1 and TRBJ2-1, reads KAGVTQTPRYLIKTRGQQVTLSCSPISGHRSVSWYQQTPGQGLQFLFEYFSETQRNKGNFPGRFSGRQFSNSRSEMNVSTLELGDSALYLCASRGQGYNEQFFGPGTRLTVL.

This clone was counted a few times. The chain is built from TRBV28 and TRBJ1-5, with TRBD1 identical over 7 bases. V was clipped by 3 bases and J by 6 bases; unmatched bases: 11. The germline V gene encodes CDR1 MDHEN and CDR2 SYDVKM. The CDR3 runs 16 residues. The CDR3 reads CASSFFRTGERQPQHF. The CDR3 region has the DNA TGTGCCAGCAGTTTCTTTAGAACAGGGGAGCGTCAGCCCCAGCATTTT.

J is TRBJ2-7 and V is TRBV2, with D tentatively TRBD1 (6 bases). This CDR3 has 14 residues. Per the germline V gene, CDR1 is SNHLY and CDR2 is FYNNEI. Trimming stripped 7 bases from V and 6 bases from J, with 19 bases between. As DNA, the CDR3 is TGTGCCAGCATTACGGACAGCTCTCCTGGCGAGCAGTACTTC. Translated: CASITDSSPGEQYF. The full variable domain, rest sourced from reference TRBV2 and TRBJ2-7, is EPEVTQTPSHQVTQMGQEVILRCVPISNHLYFYWYRQILGQKVEFLVSFYNNEISEKSEIFDDQFSVERPDGSNFTLKIRSTKLEDSAMYFCASITDSSPGEQYFGPGTRLTVT.

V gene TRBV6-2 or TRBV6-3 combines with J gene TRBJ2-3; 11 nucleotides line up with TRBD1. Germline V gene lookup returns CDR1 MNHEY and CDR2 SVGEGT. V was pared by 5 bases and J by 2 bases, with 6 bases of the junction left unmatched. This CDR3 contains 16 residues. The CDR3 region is CASSPGTGGYTDTQYF. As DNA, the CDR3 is TGTGCCAGCAGTCCCGGGACAGGGGGGTACACAGATACGCAGTATTTT.

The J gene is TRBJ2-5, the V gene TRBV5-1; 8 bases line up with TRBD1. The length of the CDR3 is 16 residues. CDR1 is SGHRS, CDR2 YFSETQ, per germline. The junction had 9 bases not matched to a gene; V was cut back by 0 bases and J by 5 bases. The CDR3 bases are TGCGCCAGCAGCTTGGACGCTGCAGGGGGCGCGGAGACCCAGTACTTC. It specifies CASSLDAAGGAETQYF.